This entry features one T cell receptor (beta chain) sequence. For each subset, genomic DNA was distributed in equal portions over several immunoSEQ plates. Using immunoSEQ multiplex PCR, the repertoire was profiled, and TCRdb retains in-frame clones only, with some absent. Among around 2.1 million clones, about 93% were seen once, and the ten largest hold 1.5% to 2%. The CDR3 contains 15 residues. Germline loops: CDR1 MRHNA, CDR2 SNTAGT. The J segment lost 2 bases and the V segment lost 2 bases, leaving 1 base of the junction unmatched. This specimen comes from a study of shared clonotypes between healthy human individuals. Naive CD8 cells were CD45RO-negative, positively selected for CCR7, excluding terminally differentiated effector memory CD45RA+ cells.

Sequencing input: naive CD8+ T cells from PBMCs. This sequence joins TRBV6-4 and TRBJ2-1; 9 bases map to TRBD2. This sequence originates from a man between 18 and 29 years old in good health. Some clones in this sample may be carry-over from other donors' samples. In DNA, the CDR3 is TGTGCCAGCAGTGACCTAGCGGGAACCTACAATGAGCAGTTCTTC. Translating it yields CASSDLAGTYNEQFF.